This T cell receptor (beta chain) was sequenced during a study of memory CD4+ T cells and cytomegalovirus serostatus. The sort gate was single viable CD3+CD4+CD8-CD45RO+ cells for memory CD4+ T cells. After thawing, CD4+ T cells were positively selected. With respect to this clone: Its antigen remains unidentified.

Notes on the study in general: Of 150 to 200 reported CMV TCRbeta sequences, under 70 were found in memory CD4+ repertoires.

Produced via immunoSEQ multiplex PCR; TCRdb's table is partial and in-frame only. Among about 57,000 clones listed, over 75% were seen once. This CDR3 contains 15 residues. The V gene lost 0 bases and the J gene lost 3 bases, with 12 bases spanning the gap. The V gene's germline CDR1 is SGHRS and CDR2 YFSETQ. Specimen: memory CD4+ T cells from blood. The sequence was obtained from an adult in good health and CMV-seronegative. This sequence joins TRBV5-1 and TRBJ2-5; D is undetermined. The CDR3: CASSLGVTVEETQYF. For the CDR3, the DNA is TGCGCCAGCAGCTTGGGTGTGACGGTCGAAGAGACCCAGTACTTC.